What follows are 2 T cell receptor beta chains derived from one specimen sequenced in a study of T-cell reconstitution after alpha-beta-depleted transplantation in children. As it was prepared, the TCRbeta library received unique molecular identifiers. In TCRdb, the PCR reads were re-called with MiXCR into one record per CDR3 protein. Among about 690,000 distinct CDR3 sequences listed, around a sixth were seen once. Sequences were derived from PBMCs from the stem cell graft donor, sampled from the stem cell graft. The receptors originated from a human donor who donated a stem cell graft to a child with acute myeloid leukemia.

This clonotype has a count of ten or more. This chain uses TRBV15 with TRBJ2-1, with TRBD2 matching over 13 bases. This CDR3 region has 14 residues. With 3 bases clipped from V and 7 bases from J, the junction kept 0 bases outside the gene matches. Germline V gene data show CDR1 as LNHNV and CDR2 as YYDKDF (reference sequence). The CDR3 DNA follows: TGTGCCACCAGCAGGGGACTAGCGGGGAATGAGCAGTTCTTC. This gives the protein CATSRGLAGNEQFF.

The CDR3 coding sequence is TGTGCCAGCAGACCTTCAGTACCCGGGAGTCAGCCCCAGCATTTT. It yields the protein CASRPSVPGSQPQHF. The V gene is TRBV12-3 or TRBV12-4, the J gene TRBJ1-5; D call uncertain. The CDR3 extends over 15 amino acids. V lost 6 bases to trimming and J lost 6 bases, with 18 bases between them.